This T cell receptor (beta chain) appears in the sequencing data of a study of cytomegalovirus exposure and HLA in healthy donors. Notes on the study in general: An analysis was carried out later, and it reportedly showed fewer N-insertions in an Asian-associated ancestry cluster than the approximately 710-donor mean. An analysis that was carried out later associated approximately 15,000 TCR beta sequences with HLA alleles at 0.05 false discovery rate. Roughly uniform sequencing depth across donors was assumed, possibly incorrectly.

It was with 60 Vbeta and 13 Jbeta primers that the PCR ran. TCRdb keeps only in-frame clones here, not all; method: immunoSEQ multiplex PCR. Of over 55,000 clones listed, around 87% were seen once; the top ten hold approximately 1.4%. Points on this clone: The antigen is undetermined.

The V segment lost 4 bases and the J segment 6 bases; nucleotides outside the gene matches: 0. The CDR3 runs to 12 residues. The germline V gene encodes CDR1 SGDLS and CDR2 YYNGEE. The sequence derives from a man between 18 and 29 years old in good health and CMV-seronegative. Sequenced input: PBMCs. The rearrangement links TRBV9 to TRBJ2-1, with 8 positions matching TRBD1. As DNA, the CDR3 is TGTGCCAGCAGCACAGGGGGCAATGAGCAGTTCTTC. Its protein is CASSTGGNEQFF.